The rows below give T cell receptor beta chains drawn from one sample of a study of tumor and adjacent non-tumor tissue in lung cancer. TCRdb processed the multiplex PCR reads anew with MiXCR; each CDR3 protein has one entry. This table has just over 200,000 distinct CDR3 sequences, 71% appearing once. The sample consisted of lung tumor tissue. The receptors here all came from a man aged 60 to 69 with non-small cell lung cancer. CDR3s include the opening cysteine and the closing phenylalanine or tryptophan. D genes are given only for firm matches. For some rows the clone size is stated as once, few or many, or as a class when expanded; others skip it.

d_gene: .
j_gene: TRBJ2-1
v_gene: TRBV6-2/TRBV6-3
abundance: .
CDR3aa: CANSLRGLGGNEQIF
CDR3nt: TGTGCCAACAGTCTACGAGGGCTAGGTGGCAATGAGCAGATCTTC

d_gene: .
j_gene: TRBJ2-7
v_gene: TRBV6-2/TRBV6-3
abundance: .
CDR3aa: CASSYPSGYKQYF
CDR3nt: TGTGCCAGCAGTTACCCCAGCGGTTACAAGCAGTACTTC

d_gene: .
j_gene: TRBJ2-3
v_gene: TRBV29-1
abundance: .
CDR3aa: CSIGVDELPDTQYF
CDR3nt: TGCAGTATTGGGGTGGACGAACTACCAGATACGCAGTATTTT

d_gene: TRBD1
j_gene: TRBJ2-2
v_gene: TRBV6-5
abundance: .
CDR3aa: CASRWTGENTGDLFF
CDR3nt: TGTGCCAGCAGATGGACAGGGGAAAACACCGGGGACCTGTTTTTT

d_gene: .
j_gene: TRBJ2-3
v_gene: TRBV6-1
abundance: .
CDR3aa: CASKPGDRRADTQYF
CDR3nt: TGTGCCAGCAAGCCGGGTGACAGGAGGGCAGATACGCAGTATTTT

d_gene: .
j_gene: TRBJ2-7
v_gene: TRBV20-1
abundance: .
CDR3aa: CNATGTFLYEQYF
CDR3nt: TGCAATGCTACCGGGACATTCCTCTACGAACAGTACTTC

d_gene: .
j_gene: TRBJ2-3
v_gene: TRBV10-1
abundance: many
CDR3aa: CASSGGLYTDTQYF
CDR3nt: TGCGCCAGCAGTGGGGGCCTCTACACAGATACGCAGTATTTT

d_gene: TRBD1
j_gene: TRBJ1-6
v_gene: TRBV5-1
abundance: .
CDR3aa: CASSGQGPNSLLHF
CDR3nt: TGCGCCAGCAGCGGACAGGGGCCGAATTCACTCCTCCACTTT

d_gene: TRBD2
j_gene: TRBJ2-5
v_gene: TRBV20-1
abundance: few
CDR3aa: CSARDRLAGIQETQYF
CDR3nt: TGCAGTGCTAGAGATAGACTAGCGGGCATCCAAGAGACCCAGTACTTC

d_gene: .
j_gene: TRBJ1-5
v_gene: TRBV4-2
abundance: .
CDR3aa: CASSPGTDRPQHF
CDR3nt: TGTGCCAGCAGCCCAGGGACCGACCGGCCCCAGCATTTT

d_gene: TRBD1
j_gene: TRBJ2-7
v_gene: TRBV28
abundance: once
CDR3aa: CATSFPTGRITYEQYF
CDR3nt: TGTGCCACCAGTTTCCCGACAGGGAGAATTACCTACGAGCAGTACTTC

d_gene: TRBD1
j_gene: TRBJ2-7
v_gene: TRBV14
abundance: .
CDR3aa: CASSRSGQGREQYF
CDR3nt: TGTGCCAGCAGCCGGTCGGGACAGGGCCGCGAGCAGTACTTC

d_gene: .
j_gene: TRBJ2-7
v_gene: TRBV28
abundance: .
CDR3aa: CASRQSGYEQYF
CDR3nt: TGTGCCAGCAGACAGTCAGGCTACGAGCAGTACTTC

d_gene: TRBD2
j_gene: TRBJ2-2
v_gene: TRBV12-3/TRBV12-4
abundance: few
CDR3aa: CASSTGLDTGELFF
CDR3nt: TGTGCCAGCAGCACCGGACTAGACACCGGGGAGCTGTTTTTT

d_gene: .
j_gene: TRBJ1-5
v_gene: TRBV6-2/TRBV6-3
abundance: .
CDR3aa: CASSSTVQPQHF
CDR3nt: TGTGCCAGCAGTTCGACAGTGCAGCCCCAGCATTTT

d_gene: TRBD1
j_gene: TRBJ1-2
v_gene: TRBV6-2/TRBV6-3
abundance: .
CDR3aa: CASSLTGLEGYTF
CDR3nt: TGTGCCAGCAGCTTGACAGGGCTTGAAGGCTACACCTTC

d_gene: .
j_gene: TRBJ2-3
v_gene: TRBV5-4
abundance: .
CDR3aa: CTSSRRLLDKQYF
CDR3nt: TGTACCAGCAGCAGACGACTCTTAGATAAGCAGTATTTT

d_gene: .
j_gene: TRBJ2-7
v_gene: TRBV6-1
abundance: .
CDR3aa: CASNEGPREYF
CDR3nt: TGTGCCAGCAATGAAGGACCCAGGGAGTACTTC

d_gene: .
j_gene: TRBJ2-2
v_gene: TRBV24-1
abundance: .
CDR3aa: CATSDPPATKVGELFF
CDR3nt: TGTGCCACCAGTGATCCTCCGGCTACAAAGGTCGGGGAGCTGTTTTTT

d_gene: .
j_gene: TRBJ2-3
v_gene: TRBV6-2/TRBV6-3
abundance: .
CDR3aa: CASSSSQGRGITDTQYF
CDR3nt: TGTGCCAGCAGTTCCTCCCAGGGACGGGGCATCACAGATACGCAGTATTTT

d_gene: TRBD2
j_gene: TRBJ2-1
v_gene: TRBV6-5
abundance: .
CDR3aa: CASSSALAGGPFYYEQFF
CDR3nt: TGTGCCAGCAGTTCGGCATTAGCGGGAGGGCCCTTTTACTATGAGCAGTTCTTC

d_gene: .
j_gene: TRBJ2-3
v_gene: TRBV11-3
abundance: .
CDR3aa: CASSLVHRRWLADTQYF
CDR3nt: TGTGCCAGCAGCTTAGTTCATAGGCGCTGGCTGGCGGATACGCAGTACTTT

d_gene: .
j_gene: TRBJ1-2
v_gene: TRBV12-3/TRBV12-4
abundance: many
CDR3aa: CASSFQGSYGYTF
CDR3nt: TGTGCCAGCAGTTTTCAAGGGTCCTATGGCTACACCTTC

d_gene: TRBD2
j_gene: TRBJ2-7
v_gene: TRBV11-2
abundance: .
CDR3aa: CDSSFTSGGWYEQYF
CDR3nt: TGTGACAGCAGCTTCACTAGCGGGGGCTGGTACGAGCAGTACTTC

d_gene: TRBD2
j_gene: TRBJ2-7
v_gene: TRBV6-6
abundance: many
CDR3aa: CASRWTSGSDEQYF
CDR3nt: TGTGCCAGCAGGTGGACTAGCGGGAGCGACGAGCAGTACTTC

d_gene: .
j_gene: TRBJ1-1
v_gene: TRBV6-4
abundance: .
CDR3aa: CASSPGPGNTEAFF
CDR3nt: TGTGCCAGCAGTCCAGGGCCGGGGAACACTGAAGCTTTCTTT

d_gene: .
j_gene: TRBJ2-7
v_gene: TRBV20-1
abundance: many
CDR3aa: CSAKWTPTYEQYF
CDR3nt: TGCAGTGCTAAATGGACACCGACCTACGAGCAGTACTTC

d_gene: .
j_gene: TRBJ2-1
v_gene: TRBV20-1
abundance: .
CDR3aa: CSARNVSSYNEQFF
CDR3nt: TGCAGTGCTCGGAATGTTAGCTCCTACAATGAGCAGTTCTTC

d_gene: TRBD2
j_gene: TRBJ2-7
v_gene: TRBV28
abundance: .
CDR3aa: CASNAGVYEQYF
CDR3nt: TGTGCCAGCAACGCGGGGGTTTACGAGCAGTACTTC